This T cell receptor beta chain was documented in a study of T-cell reconstitution after alpha-beta-depleted transplantation in children. General study results and limits: T-cell numbers and diversity, one year after transplant, stemmed largely from T cells that were newly produced. From surviving recipient T cells and thymic progenitors came the high day-60 TCRbeta diversity observed in some patients. Several hundred rapidly expanded clones from non-depleted graft cells reportedly supplied alpha-beta T cells about two months post-transplant.

This CDR3 comprises 14 residues. V was trimmed by 0 bases and J by 6 bases, leaving 8 bases between them. Germline CDR1 is ENHRY and CDR2 is SYGVKD. TCRbeta library preparation incorporated unique molecular identifiers. TCRdb re-called the PCR reads through MiXCR, storing one row per CDR3 protein. The sample lists hundreds of thousands of distinct CDR3 sequences, under 15% occurring once. This clonotype turned up a few times. What it binds is unknown. The V and J genes are TRBV10-3 and TRBJ2-2, with unresolved D. The receptor was isolated from a male patient aged 5 to 17 who had a stem cell transplant for acute myeloid leukemia, so the T cells may come from the graft donor. Here the sequenced sample was PBMCs, mostly from graft donor cells, taken 360 days after TCRalphabeta/CD19-depleted stem cell transplant. The CDR3 DNA is TGTGCCATCAGTGAGTCAGCCTTCGCCGGGGAGCTGTTTTTT. Translation gives CAISESAFAGELFF.